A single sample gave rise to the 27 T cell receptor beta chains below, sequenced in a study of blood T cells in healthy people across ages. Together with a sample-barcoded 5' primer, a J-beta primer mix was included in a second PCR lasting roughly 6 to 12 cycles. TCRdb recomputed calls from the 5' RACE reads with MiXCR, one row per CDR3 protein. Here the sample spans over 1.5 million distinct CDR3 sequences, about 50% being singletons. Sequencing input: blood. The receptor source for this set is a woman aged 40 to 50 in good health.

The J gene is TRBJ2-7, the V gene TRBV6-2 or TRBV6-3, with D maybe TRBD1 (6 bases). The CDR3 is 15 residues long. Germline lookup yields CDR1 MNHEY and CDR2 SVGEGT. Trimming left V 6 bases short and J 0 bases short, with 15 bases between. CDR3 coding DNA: TGTGCCAGCAGACCCCAGGGGCCCCTCTCCTACGAGCAGTACTTC. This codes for CASRPQGPLSYEQYF.

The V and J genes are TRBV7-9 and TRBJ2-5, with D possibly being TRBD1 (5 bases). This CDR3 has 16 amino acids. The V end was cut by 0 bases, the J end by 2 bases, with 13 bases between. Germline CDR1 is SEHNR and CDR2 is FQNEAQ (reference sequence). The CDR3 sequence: CASSLAPRTTQETQYF. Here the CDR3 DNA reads TGTGCCAGCAGCTTAGCGCCCCGGACAACTCAAGAGACCCAGTACTTC.

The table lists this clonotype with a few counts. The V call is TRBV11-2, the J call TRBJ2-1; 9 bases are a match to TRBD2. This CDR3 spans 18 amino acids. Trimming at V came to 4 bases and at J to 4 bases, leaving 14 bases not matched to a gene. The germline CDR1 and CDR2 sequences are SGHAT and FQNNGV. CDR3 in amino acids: CASSSMGGSGGLYNEQFF. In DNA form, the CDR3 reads TGTGCCAGCAGCTCTATGGGGGGTAGCGGGGGCCTTTACAATGAGCAGTTCTTC.

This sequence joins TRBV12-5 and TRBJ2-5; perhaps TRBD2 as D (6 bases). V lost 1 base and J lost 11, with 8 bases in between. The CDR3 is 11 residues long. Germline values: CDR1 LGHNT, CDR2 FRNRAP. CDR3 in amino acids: CASGLGREQYF. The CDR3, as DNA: TGTGCTAGTGGTTTGGGGAGGGAGCAGTACTTC.

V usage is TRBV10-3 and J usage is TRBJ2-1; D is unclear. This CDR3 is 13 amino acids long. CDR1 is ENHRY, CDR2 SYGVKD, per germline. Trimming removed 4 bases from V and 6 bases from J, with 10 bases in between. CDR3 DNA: TGTGCCATCAGTGGCGGTGATGCCAATGAGCAGTTCTTC. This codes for CAISGGDANEQFF.

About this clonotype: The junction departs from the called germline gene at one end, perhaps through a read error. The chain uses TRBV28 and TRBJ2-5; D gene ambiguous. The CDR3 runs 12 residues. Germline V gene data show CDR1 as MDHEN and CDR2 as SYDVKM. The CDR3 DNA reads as TGTGCCAGCAAGGAGCCGGCGGAGACCCACTACTTC. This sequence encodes CASKEPAETHYF. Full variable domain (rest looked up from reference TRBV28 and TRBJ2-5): DVKVTQSSRYLVKRTGEKVFLECVQDMDHENMFWYRQDPGLGLRLIYFSYDVKMKEKGDIPEGYSVSREKKERFSLILESASTNQTSMYLCASKEPAETHYFGPGTRLLVL.

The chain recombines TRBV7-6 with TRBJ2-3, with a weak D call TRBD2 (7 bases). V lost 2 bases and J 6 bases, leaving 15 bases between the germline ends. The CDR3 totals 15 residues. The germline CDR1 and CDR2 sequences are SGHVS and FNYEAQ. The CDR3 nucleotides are TGTGCCAGCAGCTTATTCGGGGGGCGCCCGGATACGCAGTATTTT. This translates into CASSLFGGRPDTQYF.

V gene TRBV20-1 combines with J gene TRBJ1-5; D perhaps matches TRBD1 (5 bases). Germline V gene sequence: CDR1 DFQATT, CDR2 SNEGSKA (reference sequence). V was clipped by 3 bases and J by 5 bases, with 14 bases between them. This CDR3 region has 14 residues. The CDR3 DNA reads TGCAGTGCTAGGGCTCTAAGGGGAGATCAGCCCCAGCATTTT. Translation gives CSARALRGDQPQHF.

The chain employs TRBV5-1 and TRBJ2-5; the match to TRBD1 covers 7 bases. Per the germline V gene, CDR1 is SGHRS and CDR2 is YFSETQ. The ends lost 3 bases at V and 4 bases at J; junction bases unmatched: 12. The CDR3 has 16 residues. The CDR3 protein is CASSSSPTGVTETQYF. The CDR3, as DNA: TGCGCCAGCAGCTCCTCCCCAACAGGGGTGACAGAGACCCAGTACTTC.

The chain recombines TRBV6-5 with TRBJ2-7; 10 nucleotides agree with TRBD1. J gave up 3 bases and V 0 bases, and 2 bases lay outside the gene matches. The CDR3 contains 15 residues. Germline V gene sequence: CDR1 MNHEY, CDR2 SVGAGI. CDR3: CASSYSRDRGYEQYF. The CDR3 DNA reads TGTGCCAGCAGTTACTCAAGGGACAGGGGCTACGAGCAGTACTTC.

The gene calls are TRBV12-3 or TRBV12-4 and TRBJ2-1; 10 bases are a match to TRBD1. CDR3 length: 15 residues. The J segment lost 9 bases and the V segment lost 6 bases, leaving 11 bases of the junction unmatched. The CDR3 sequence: CASSRGDRGISEQFF. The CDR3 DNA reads TGTGCCAGCAGCCGCGGGGACAGGGGTATTTCTGAGCAGTTCTTC.

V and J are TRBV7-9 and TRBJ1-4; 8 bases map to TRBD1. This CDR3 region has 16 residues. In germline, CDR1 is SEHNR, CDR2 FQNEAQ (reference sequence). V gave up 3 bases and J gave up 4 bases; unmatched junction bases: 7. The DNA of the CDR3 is TGTGCCAGCAGCTTTGGACAGGGAGTGGGTAATGAAAAACTGTTTTTT. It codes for CASSFGQGVGNEKLFF.

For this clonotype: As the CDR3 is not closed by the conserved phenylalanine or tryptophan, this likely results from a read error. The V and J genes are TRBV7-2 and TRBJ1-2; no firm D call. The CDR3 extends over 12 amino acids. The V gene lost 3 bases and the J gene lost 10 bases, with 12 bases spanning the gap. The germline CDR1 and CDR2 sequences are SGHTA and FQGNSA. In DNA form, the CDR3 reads TGTGCCAGCAGCTTGACTGGCAAGGACTACACCTTG. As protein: CASSLTGKDYTL.

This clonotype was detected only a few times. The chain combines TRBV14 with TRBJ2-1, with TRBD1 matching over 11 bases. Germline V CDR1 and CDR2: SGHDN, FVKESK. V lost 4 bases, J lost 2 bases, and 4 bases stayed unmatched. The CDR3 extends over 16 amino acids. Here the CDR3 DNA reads TGTGCCAGCAGCCCAGGACAGGGGGCAACCTACAATGAGCAGTTCTTC. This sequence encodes CASSPGQGATYNEQFF.

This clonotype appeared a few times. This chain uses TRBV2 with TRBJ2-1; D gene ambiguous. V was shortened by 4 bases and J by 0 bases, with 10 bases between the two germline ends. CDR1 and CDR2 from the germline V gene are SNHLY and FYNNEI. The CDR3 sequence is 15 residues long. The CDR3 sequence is CASSVGRSSYNEQFF. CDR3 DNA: TGTGCCAGCAGTGTAGGTAGAAGCTCCTACAATGAGCAGTTCTTC.

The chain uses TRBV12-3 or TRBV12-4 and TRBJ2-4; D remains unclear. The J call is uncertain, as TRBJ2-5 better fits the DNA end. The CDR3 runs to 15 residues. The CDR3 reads CASSSAAVHQETQYF. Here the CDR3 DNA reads TGTGCCAGCAGTTCAGCCGCTGTTCACCAAGAGACCCAGTACTTC.

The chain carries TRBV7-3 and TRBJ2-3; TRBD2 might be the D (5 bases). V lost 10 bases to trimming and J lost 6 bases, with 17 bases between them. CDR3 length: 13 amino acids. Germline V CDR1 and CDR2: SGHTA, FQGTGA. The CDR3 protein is CATTAPSSDTQYF. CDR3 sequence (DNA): TGTGCCACCACGGCCCCCTCTAGCGATACGCAGTATTTT.

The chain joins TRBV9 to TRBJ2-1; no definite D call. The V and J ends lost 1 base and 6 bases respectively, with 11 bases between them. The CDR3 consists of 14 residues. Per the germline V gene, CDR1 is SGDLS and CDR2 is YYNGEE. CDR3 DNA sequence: TGTGCCAGCAGCGTAAGTACGACGCCCAATGAGCAGTTCTTC. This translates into CASSVSTTPNEQFF.

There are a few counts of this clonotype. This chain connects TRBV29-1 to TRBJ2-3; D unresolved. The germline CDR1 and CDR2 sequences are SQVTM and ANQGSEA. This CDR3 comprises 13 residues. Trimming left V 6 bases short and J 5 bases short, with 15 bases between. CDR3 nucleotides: TGCAGCGTGCGATGGCAGAGGAAAGATACGCAGTATTTT. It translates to CSVRWQRKDTQYF.

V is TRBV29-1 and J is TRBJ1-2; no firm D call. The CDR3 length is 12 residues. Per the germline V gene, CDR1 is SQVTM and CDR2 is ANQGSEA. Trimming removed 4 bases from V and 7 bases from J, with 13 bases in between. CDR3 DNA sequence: TGCAGCGTTGCTTCGGCAGAGTCTGGCTACACCTTC. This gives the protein CSVASAESGYTF.

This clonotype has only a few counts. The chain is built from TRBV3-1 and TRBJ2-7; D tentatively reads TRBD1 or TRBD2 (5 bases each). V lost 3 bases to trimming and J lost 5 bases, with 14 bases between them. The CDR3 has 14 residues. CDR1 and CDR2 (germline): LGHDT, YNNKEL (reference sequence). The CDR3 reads CASSHMKGTNEQYF. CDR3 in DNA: TGTGCCAGCAGCCATATGAAAGGGACCAACGAGCAGTACTTC.

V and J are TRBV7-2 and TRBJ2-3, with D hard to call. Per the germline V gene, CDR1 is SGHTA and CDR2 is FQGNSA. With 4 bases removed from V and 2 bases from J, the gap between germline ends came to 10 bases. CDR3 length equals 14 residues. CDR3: CASSSSHSTDTQYF. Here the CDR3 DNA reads TGTGCCAGCAGCTCCTCGCACTCCACAGATACGCAGTATTTT.

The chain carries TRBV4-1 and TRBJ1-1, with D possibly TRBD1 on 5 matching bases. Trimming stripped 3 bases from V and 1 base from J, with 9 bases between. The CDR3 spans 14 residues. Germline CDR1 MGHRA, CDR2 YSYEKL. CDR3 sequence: CASSQGLRNTEAFF. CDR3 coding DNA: TGCGCCAGCAGCCAGGGACTAAGGAACACTGAAGCTTTCTTT.

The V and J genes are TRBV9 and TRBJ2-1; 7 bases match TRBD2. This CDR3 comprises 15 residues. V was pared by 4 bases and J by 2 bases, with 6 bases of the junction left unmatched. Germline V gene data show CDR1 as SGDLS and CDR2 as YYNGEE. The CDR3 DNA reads TGTGCCAGCAGCTTCGGGGGGTCCCCCTACAATGAGCAGTTCTTC. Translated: CASSFGGSPYNEQFF. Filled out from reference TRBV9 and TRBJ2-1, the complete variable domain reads DSGVTQTPKHLITATGQRVTLRCSPRSGDLSVYWYQQSLDQGLQFLIQYYNGEERAKGNILERFSAQQFPDLHSELNLSSLELGDSALYFCASSFGGSPYNEQFFGPGTRLTVL.

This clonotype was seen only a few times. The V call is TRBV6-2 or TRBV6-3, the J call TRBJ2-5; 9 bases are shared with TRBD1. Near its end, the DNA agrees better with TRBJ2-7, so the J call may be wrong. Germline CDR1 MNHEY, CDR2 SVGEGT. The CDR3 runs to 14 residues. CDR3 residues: CASSDGTGRNEQYF. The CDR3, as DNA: TGTGCCAGCAGTGACGGGACAGGGAGGAACGAGCAGTACTTC.

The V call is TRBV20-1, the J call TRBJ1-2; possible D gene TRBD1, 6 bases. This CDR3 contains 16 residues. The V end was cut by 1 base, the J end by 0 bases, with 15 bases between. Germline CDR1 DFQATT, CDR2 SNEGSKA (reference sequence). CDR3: CSARVQDSPPNYGYTF. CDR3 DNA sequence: TGCAGTGCTAGAGTTCAGGACAGCCCCCCTAACTATGGCTACACCTTC.

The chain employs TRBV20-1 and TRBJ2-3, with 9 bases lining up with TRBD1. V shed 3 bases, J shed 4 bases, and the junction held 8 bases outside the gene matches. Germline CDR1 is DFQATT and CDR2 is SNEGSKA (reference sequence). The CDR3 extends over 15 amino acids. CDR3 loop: CSASDLGTGPDTQYF. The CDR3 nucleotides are TGCAGTGCTAGTGATTTAGGGACAGGGCCAGATACGCAGTATTTT.